This T cell receptor beta chain was recovered during a study of T cell changes during pregnancy in multiple sclerosis. In germline, CDR1 is SGHNT, CDR2 YENEEA. Trimming removed 2 bases at V and 4 bases at J, with 12 bases between. This CDR3 contains 16 residues. The method was immunoSEQ multiplex PCR; TCRdb's version includes in-frame clones alone and lacks a portion of them. The table includes 70,000 to 75,000 clones, about 92% detected once. The chain combines TRBV11-3 with TRBJ1-6; D remains unclear. The receptor's source is a female donor in good health, enrolled as a control in a pregnancy study. Sequenced material: peripheral blood, taken in the second trimester of pregnancy. CDR3 nucleotide sequence: TGTGCCAGCAGCTTACCAGAATCCTTTTATAATTCACCCCTCCACTTT. Its translation: CASSLPESFYNSPLHF.